This is a list of T cell receptor beta chains from one sample in a study of shared clonotypes between healthy human individuals. The method was immunoSEQ multiplex PCR; TCRdb's version includes in-frame clones alone and lacks a portion of them. The data show roughly 2.2 million clones, 90% to 95% seen once. The sample was naive CD4+ T cells from PBMCs. All receptors come from a young man in good health. Some clones in this sample may be carry-over from other donors' samples. Each CDR3 is given with its conserved first and last residue. A D gene is named only where the DNA matches it firmly. The size entry is marked missing in some rows and otherwise reads once, few, many or a size class.

TRBD1 once TRBJ1-5 TRBV19 CASNNRQGFQPQHF TGTGCCAGTAACAACCGACAGGGATTTCAGCCCCAGCATTTT
- - TRBJ1-1 TRBV6-6 CASRANRADTEAFF TGTGCCAGCAGGGCGAATCGGGCCGACACTGAAGCTTTCTTT
- - TRBJ2-5 TRBV15 CATSRDRGRQETQYF TGTGCCACCAGCAGAGATCGAGGGCGACAAGAGACCCAGTACTTC
- - TRBJ2-3 TRBV11-2 CASTPTGSVDTQYF TGTGCCAGCACCCCCACGGGGAGTGTGGATACGCAGTATTTT
TRBD1 - TRBJ1-1 TRBV28 CASSRQGRTEAFF TGTGCCAGCAGTAGACAGGGAAGGACTGAAGCTTTCTTT
TRBD2 - TRBJ2-3 TRBV30 CAWRRDPGLAVSTDTQYF TGTGCCTGGAGGAGGGACCCCGGGCTAGCGGTTAGCACAGATACGCAGTATTTT
- - TRBJ2-1 TRBV5-1 CASSLFGGSLYNEQFF TGCGCCAGCAGCTTGTTTGGTGGCAGCTTATACAATGAGCAGTTCTTC
- - TRBJ2-1 TRBV21-1 CASSGGLAGRHNEQFF TGTGCCAGCAGCGGGGGACTAGCGGGCAGACACAATGAGCAGTTCTTC
- - TRBJ1-3 TRBV28 CASSLGGASGNTIYF TGTGCCAGCAGTTTGGGGGGTGCCTCTGGAAACACCATATATTTT
TRBD1 - TRBJ2-1 TRBV5-4 CASSLVGTGAHNEQFF TGTGCCAGCAGCTTGGTGGGGACAGGGGCCCACAATGAGCAGTTCTTC
- - TRBJ1-5 TRBV2 CASGRHNQPQHF TGTGCCAGCGGCAGGCACAATCAGCCCCAGCATTTT
- once TRBJ1-4 TRBV18 CASSPPGLKNEKLFF TGTGCCAGCTCACCCCCGGGACTGAAGAATGAAAAACTGTTTTTT
- once TRBJ2-7 TRBV6-1 CASSVTASYEQYF TGTGCCAGCAGTGTAACGGCTTCCTACGAGCAGTACTTC
- - TRBJ2-1 TRBV25-1 CASSEGYTSGRRYNEQFF TGTGCCAGCAGTGAAGGTTATACATCTGGGCGGAGATACAATGAGCAGTTCTTC
- once TRBJ2-5 TRBV7-9 CASSLDFTNQETQYF TGTGCCAGCAGCTTAGACTTCACCAACCAAGAGACCCAGTACTTC
- - TRBJ1-5 TRBV6-5 CASSYSRGSNQPQHF TGTGCCAGCAGTTACTCGCGGGGAAGCAATCAGCCCCAGCATTTT
- - TRBJ1-1 TRBV6-6 CASSYGTLNTEAFF TGTGCCAGCAGTTATGGGACCCTCAACACTGAAGCTTTCTTT
- - TRBJ1-1 TRBV4-2 CASSHPLSSEAFF TGTGCCAGCAGCCACCCCCTATCTTCTGAAGCTTTCTTT
- - TRBJ2-7 TRBV2 CASRTLGDMSPEQYF TGTGCCAGCAGAACTCTAGGGGACATGAGCCCCGAGCAGTACTTC
- - TRBJ1-3 TRBV5-1 CASSLGGPGNTIYF TGCGCCAGCAGCTTGGGGGGACCCGGAAACACCATATATTTT
- few TRBJ1-1 TRBV18 CASSPGSWNTEAFF TGTGCCAGCTCACCCGGGTCCTGGAACACTGAAGCTTTCTTT
TRBD1 - TRBJ2-6 TRBV2 CASRDPGQYPSGANVLTF TGTGCCAGCAGGGACCCGGGACAGTATCCCTCTGGGGCCAACGTCCTGACTTTC
- - TRBJ1-2 TRBV4-3 CASSQGPQSYGYTF TGCGCCAGCAGCCAAGGACCACAGAGCTATGGCTACACCTTC
- few TRBJ2-7 TRBV30 CAWSSGTSYEQYF TGTGCCTGGAGTTCGGGGACAAGCTACGAGCAGTACTTC
TRBD1 - TRBJ2-7 TRBV2 CASSKGQGASGYEQYF TGTGCCAGCAGTAAGGGACAGGGTGCTTCGGGCTACGAGCAGTACTTC
- - TRBJ2-2 TRBV7-9 CASSLSRTANTGELFF TGTGCCAGCAGCTTATCGAGGACGGCGAACACCGGGGAGCTGTTTTTT
- - TRBJ2-7 TRBV28 CASSFSAEQYF TGTGCCAGCAGTTTCAGTGCCGAGCAGTACTTC
TRBD2 - TRBJ2-4 TRBV5-5 CASSLTSAQNIQYF TGTGCCAGCAGCTTGACTAGCGCCCAAAACATTCAGTACTTC
TRBD1 - TRBJ1-2 TRBV6-1 CASSAKGTVGSGYTF TGTGCCAGCAGCGCAAAAGGGACAGTTGGATCGGGCTACACCTTC
- - TRBJ2-6 TRBV5-5 CASSSTSIAGANVLTF TGTGCCAGCAGCTCCACCTCCATAGCTGGGGCCAACGTCCTGACTTTC
- - TRBJ2-5 TRBV4-2 CASSQDDSLKETQYF TGTGCCAGCAGCCAAGATGATAGCCTTAAAGAGACCCAGTACTTC
- - TRBJ2-7 TRBV6-5 CASSLGVRSYEQYF TGTGCCAGCAGTCTTGGTGTCAGGTCCTACGAGCAGTACTTC
- - TRBJ2-3 TRBV7-9 CASSGTHDTQYF TGTGCCAGCAGCGGGACCCACGATACGCAGTATTTT
TRBD1 - TRBJ2-1 TRBV25-1 CASSEMGQPYNEQFF TGTGCCAGCAGTGAAATGGGACAGCCCTACAATGAGCAGTTCTTC
TRBD1 - TRBJ2-7 TRBV28 CASSLFTGQGDEQYF TGTGCCAGCAGTTTATTTACGGGACAGGGGGACGAGCAGTACTTC
- - TRBJ2-2 TRBV5-4 CASSFPGVSNTGELFF TGTGCCAGCAGCTTCCCCGGAGTCTCGAACACCGGGGAGCTGTTTTTT
- - TRBJ1-5 TRBV30 CAWTSGTLGGIGQPQHF TGTGCCTGGACCTCCGGGACACTTGGGGGTATCGGTCAGCCCCAGCATTTT
- - TRBJ1-1 TRBV9 CASSMATGDPGGAFF TGTGCCAGCAGCATGGCGACGGGGGACCCCGGGGGAGCTTTCTTT
TRBD2 - TRBJ2-7 TRBV5-4 CASSLGGGVLPYEQYF TGTGCCAGCAGCTTGGGGGGGGGAGTCCTTCCCTACGAGCAGTACTTC
TRBD2 once TRBJ2-7 TRBV18 CASSPGTSGDFFSEQYF TGTGCCAGCTCACCGGGGACTAGCGGGGACTTCTTCTCCGAGCAGTACTTC
- - TRBJ2-7 TRBV28 CASSLGPERRAHEQYF TGTGCCAGCAGTTTAGGCCCCGAGCGGCGGGCCCACGAGCAGTACTTC
- - TRBJ1-1 TRBV7-9 CASSTRPRDKNTEAFF TGTGCCAGCAGCACAAGGCCCCGGGACAAGAACACTGAAGCTTTCTTT